The source of this T cell receptor (beta chain) is a study of blood T cell repertoires in COVID-19. Study-wide context: Researchers got acute and convalescent COVID-19 samples from the United States, Italy and Spain. From T cells, B-cell-depleted T cells, or PBMCs came the material, which was cDNA or gDNA.

CDR3 length: 14 residues. With 5 bases removed from V and 2 bases from J, the gap between germline ends came to 12 bases. CDR1 LNHDA and CDR2 SQIVND come from the germline V gene (reference sequence). Original handling: Amplification from reference gene primers served as the basis for estimated nucleated cell counts. Assay used: immunoSEQ multiplex PCR; TCRdb lists only in-frame clones, some missing. Clone size and V and J calls were adopted from that table, with D and trimming inferred from the DNA. The sample contains a few hundred thousand clones, about 86% of which appear only once. The specimen sequenced was peripheral blood. This chain links TRBV19 with TRBJ2-5; tentative D call: TRBD1 (6 bases). The receptor was isolated from a man aged 55 to 70 who had recovered from COVID-19. The CDR3 region is CASSDRLVQETQYF. The CDR3 nucleotides are TGTGCCAGTAGTGACAGGCTTGTTCAAGAGACCCAGTACTTC.